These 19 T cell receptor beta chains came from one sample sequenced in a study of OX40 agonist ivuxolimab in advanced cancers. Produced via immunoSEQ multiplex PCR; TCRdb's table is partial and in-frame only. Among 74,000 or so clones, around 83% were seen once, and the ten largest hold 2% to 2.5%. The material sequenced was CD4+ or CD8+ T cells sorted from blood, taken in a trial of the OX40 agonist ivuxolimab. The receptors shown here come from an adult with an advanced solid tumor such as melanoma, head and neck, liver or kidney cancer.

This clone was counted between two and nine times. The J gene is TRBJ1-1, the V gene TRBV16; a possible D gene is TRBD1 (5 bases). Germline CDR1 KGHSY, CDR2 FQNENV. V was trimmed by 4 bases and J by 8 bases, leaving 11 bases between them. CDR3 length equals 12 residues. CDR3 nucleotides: TGTGCCAGCAGCCCAGACAGCTCGGAAGCTTTCTTT. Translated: CASSPDSSEAFF. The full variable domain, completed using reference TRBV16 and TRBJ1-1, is GEEVAQTPKHLVRGEGQKAKLYCAPIKGHSYVFWYQQVLKNEFKFLISFQNENVFDETGMPKERFSAKCLPNSPCSLEIQATKLEDSAVYFCASSPDSSEAFFGQGTRLTVV.

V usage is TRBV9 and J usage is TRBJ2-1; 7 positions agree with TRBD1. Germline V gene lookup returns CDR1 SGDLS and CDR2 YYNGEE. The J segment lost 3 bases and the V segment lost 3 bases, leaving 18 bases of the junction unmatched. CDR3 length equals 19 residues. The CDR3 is CASSAHRGFSTGRYNEQFF. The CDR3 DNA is TGTGCCAGCAGCGCACACAGGGGTTTTTCCACCGGACGCTACAATGAGCAGTTCTTC.

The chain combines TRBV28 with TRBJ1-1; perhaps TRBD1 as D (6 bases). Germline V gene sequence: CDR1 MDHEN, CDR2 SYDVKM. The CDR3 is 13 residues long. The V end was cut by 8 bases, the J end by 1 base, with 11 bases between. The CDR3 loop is CASATGQNTEAFF. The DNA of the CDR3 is TGTGCCAGCGCAACAGGGCAGAACACTGAAGCTTTCTTT.

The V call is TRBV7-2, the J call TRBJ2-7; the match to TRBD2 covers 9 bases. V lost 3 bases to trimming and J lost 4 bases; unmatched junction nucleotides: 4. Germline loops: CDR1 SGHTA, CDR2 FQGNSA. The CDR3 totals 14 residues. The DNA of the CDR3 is TGTGCCAGCAGCTTGGGGAGCGGGGGGTACGAGCAGTACTTC. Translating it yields CASSLGSGGYEQYF.

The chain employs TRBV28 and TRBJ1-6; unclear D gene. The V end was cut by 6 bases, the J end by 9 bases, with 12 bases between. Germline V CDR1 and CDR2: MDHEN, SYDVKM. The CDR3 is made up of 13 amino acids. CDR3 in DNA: TGTGCCAGCAGCTCTGAGTTGGGTTCACCCCTCCACTTT. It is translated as CASSSELGSPLHF.

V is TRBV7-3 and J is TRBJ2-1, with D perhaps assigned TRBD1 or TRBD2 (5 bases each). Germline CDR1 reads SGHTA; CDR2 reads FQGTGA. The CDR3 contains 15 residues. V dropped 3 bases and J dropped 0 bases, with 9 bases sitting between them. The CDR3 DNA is TGTGCCAGCAGCTTTTTGGGGGACTCCTACAATGAGCAGTTCTTC. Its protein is CASSFLGDSYNEQFF.

The CDR3 loop reads CASRDGLAGEIAKNIQYF. CDR3 nucleotides: TGTGCCAGCAGGGACGGACTAGCGGGAGAGATAGCCAAAAACATTCAGTACTTC. J is TRBJ2-4 and V is TRBV5-4; 13 bases map to TRBD2. The CDR3 runs 18 residues. Trimming removed 5 bases from V and 0 bases from J; junction bases left unmatched: 8. Germline V gene lookup returns CDR1 SGHNT and CDR2 YYREEE (reference sequence).

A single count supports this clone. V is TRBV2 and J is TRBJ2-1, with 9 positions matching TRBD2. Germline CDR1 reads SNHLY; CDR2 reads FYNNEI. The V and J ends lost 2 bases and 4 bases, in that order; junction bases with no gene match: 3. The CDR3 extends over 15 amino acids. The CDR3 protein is CASSESTSGYNEQFF. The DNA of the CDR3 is TGTGCCAGCAGTGAATCGACTAGCGGATACAATGAGCAGTTCTTC.

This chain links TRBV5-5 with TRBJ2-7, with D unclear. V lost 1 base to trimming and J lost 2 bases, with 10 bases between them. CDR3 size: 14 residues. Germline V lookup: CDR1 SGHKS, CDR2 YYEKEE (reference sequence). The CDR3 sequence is CASSLTSKTYEQYF. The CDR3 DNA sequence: TGTGCCAGCAGCTTGACGTCTAAGACCTACGAGCAGTACTTC.

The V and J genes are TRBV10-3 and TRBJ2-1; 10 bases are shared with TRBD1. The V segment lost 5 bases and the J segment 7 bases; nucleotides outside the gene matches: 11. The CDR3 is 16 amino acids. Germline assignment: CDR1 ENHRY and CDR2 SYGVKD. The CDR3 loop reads CAISPRQGAGSNEQFF. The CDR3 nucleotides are TGTGCCATCAGTCCAAGACAGGGGGCAGGATCAAATGAGCAGTTCTTC.

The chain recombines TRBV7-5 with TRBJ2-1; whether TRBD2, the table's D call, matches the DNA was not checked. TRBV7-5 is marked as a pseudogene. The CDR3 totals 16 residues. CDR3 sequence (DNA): TGTGCCAGAAGCTTAGTTTTTAGCGGGAGTGTTAATGAGCAGTTCTTC. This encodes CARSLVFSGSVNEQFF.

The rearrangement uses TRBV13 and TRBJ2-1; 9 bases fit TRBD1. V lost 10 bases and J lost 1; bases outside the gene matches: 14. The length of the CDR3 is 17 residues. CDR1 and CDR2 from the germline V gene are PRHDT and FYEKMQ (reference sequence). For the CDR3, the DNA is TGTGCCACCACCGACCCGTACAGGGGGCGATCCTACAATGAGCAGTTCTTC. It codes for CATTDPYRGRSYNEQFF.

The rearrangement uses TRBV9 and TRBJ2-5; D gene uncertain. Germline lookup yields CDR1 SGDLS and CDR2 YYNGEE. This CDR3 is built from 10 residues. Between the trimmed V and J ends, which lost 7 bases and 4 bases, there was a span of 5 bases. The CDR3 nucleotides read TGTGCCAGCGGCGGAGAGACCCAGTACTTC. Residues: CASGGETQYF.

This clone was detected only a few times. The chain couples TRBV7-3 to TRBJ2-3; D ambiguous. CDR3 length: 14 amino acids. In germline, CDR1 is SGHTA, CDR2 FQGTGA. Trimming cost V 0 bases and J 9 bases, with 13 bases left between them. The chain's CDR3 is CASSLTPWEGTQYF. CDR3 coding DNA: TGTGCCAGCAGCTTAACGCCCTGGGAAGGCACGCAGTATTTT.

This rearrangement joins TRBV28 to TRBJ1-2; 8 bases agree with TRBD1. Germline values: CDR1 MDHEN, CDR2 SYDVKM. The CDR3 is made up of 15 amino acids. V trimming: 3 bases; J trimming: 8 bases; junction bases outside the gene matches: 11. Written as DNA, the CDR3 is TGTGCCAGCAGTTTTAGTCTACAGGGGGGCTGGGGCTACACCTTC. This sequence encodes CASSFSLQGGWGYTF.

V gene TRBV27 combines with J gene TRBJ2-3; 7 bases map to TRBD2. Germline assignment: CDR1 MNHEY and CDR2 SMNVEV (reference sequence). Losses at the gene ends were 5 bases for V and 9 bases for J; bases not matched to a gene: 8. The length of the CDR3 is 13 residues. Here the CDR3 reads CASSPWAGRTQYF. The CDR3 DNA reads TGTGCCAGCAGTCCCTGGGCCGGGAGGACGCAGTATTTT.

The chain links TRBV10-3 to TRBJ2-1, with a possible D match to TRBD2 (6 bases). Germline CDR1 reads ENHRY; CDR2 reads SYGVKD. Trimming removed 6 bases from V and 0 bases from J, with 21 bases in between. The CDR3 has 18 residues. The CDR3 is CAISRDSSRSSSYNEQFF. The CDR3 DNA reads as TGTGCCATCAGCAGGGACTCATCCAGATCGAGCTCCTACAATGAGCAGTTCTTC.

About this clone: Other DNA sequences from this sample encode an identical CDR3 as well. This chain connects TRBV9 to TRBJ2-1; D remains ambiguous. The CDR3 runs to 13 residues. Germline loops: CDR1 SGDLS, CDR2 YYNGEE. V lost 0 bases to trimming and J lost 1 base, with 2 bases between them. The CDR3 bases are TGTGCCAGCAGCGTAGGATCCTACAATGAGCAGTTCTTC. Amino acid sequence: CASSVGSYNEQFF. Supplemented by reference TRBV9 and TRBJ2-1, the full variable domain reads DSGVTQTPKHLITATGQRVTLRCSPRSGDLSVYWYQQSLDQGLQFLIQYYNGEERAKGNILERFSAQQFPDLHSELNLSSLELGDSALYFCASSVGSYNEQFFGPGTRLTVL.

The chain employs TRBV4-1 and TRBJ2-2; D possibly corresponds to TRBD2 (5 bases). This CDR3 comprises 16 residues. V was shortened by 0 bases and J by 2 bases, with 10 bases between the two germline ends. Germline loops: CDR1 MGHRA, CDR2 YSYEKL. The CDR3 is CASSQESDFNTGELFF. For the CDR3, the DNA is TGCGCCAGCAGCCAAGAGTCGGACTTTAACACCGGGGAGCTGTTTTTT.